Below, 8 T cell receptor beta chains from the same sample are listed, as sequenced in a study of blood T cell repertoires in COVID-19. Libraries were prepared by immunoSEQ multiplex PCR; TCRdb keeps only in-frame clonotypes and omits some of them. The sample shows roughly 300,000 clones, about 93% of them seen only once. The specimen sequenced was PBMCs or T cells enriched from blood (not recorded which). Every receptor here comes from a woman between 25 and 40 years old who had recovered from COVID-19.

V and J are TRBV5-1 and TRBJ2-2, with a possible D match to TRBD1 (5 bases). The CDR3 is 14 residues long. With 3 bases removed from V and 1 base from J, the gap between germline ends came to 7 bases. Germline assignment: CDR1 SGHRS and CDR2 YFSETQ. CDR3 coding DNA: TGCGCCAGCAGCTCTCAGGGGAACACCGGGGAGCTGTTTTTT. Translated: CASSSQGNTGELFF.

J is TRBJ2-2 and V is TRBV28; TRBD1 agrees at 12 bases. The CDR3 extends over 15 amino acids. V gave up 6 bases and J gave up 4 bases; unmatched junction bases: 3. Germline V lookup: CDR1 MDHEN, CDR2 SYDVKM. CDR3 DNA sequence: TGTGCCAGCAGGGGACAGGGGGCGGGCACCGGGGAGCTGTTTTTT. It translates to CASRGQGAGTGELFF. Complete variable domain (other parts from reference TRBV28 and TRBJ2-2): DVKVTQSSRYLVKRTGEKVFLECVQDMDHENMFWYRQDPGLGLRLIYFSYDVKMKEKGDIPEGYSVSREKKERFSLILESASTNQTSMYLCASRGQGAGTGELFFGEGSRLTVL.

Only a few counts were recorded for this clone. The chain couples TRBV7-6 to TRBJ2-3, with 10 bases aligning to TRBD1. Unmatched junction bases numbered 13, after V lost 5 bases and J lost 2 bases. The CDR3 extends over 18 amino acids. Germline CDR1 reads SGHVS; CDR2 reads FNYEAQ. This CDR3 reads CASSPSYSGQGYTDTQYF. CDR3 DNA sequence: TGTGCCAGCAGCCCTTCGTATTCGGGACAGGGGTACACAGATACGCAGTATTTT.

The chain employs TRBV7-2 and TRBJ2-1; D possibly corresponds to TRBD2 (6 bases). CDR3 size: 14 residues. CDR1 is SGHTA, CDR2 FQGNSA, per germline. The ends were cut back, 3 bases at V and 7 bases at J, with 13 bases in the middle. The CDR3 DNA is TGTGCCAGCAGCTTTGAACGGGAGAGAAATGAGCAGTTCTTC. Translated: CASSFERERNEQFF.

In regard to this clone: The sample holds other DNA sequences that translate to the same CDR3. The chain uses TRBV9 and TRBJ2-1; the D gene is possibly TRBD2 (5 bases). This CDR3 spans 11 amino acids. CDR1 is SGDLS, CDR2 YYNGEE, per germline. Trimming cost V 2 bases and J 10 bases, with 7 bases left between them. The CDR3 region has the DNA TGTGCCAGCAGCGTTGGCGGGGAGCAGTTCTTC. Translating gives CASSVGGEQFF.

This clone was recorded only once. This chain joins TRBV9 and TRBJ2-2; TRBD2 aligns across 11 bases. The CDR3 loop spans 16 amino acids. Trimming at V came to 0 bases and at J to 4 bases, leaving 2 bases not matched to a gene. Per the germline V gene, CDR1 is SGDLS and CDR2 is YYNGEE. CDR3 bases: TGTGCCAGCAGCGTAGGGGGGACTAGCGGCACCGGGGAGCTGTTTTTT. Translating it yields CASSVGGTSGTGELFF.

The rearrangement uses TRBV5-1 and TRBJ2-5; 8 positions match TRBD2. This CDR3 is built from 14 residues. V trimming: 3 bases; J trimming: 6 bases; junction bases outside the gene matches: 7. The germline CDR1 and CDR2 sequences are SGHRS and YFSETQ. CDR3 sequence: CASSSGTRLQTQYF. The CDR3 DNA is TGCGCCAGCAGCTCTGGGACTAGGTTGCAGACCCAGTACTTC.

V and J are TRBV6-5 and TRBJ2-7; the D is unclear. V lost 8 bases to trimming and J lost 0 bases, with 8 bases between them. Germline assignment: CDR1 MNHEY and CDR2 SVGAGI. The CDR3 runs 12 residues. The CDR3 spells CASSADSYEQYF. The CDR3 coding sequence is TGTGCCAGCTCCGCGGACTCCTACGAGCAGTACTTC.